A single sample gave rise to the 23 T cell receptor beta chains below, sequenced in a study of blood T cell repertoires in COVID-19. Profiling relied on immunoSEQ multiplex PCR, and the TCRdb table lists in-frame clones only, not all of them. The sample consists of approximately 94,000 clones, about 77% of them appearing once. The sample taken for sequencing was peripheral blood. The receptors originated from an older man with active or convalescent COVID-19.

The chain joins TRBV7-2 to TRBJ1-1; D is uncertain. CDR1 and CDR2 from the germline V gene are SGHTA and FQGNSA. With 1 base removed from V and 1 base from J, the gap between germline ends came to 10 bases. This CDR3 comprises 15 residues. CDR3 sequence (DNA): TGTGCCAGCAGCTTAGGTTTTTGGCAGAACACTGAAGCTTTCTTT. Amino acids: CASSLGFWQNTEAFF.

This chain connects TRBV5-1 to TRBJ2-2; tentatively, D is TRBD1 (5 bases). Germline CDR1 and CDR2: SGHRS and YFSETQ. The CDR3 extends over 16 amino acids. Trimming removed 7 bases at V and 0 bases at J, with 16 bases between. The CDR3 protein is CASRRIRDANTGELFF. The CDR3 DNA follows: TGCGCCAGCCGCCGCATCAGGGATGCGAACACCGGGGAGCTGTTTTTT.

This clone was observed at least ten times. The chain carries TRBV6-4 and TRBJ2-2; D is unresolved. Germline V gene sequence: CDR1 MRHNA, CDR2 SNTAGT. V lost 6 bases and J lost 5, with 10 bases in between. This CDR3 is built from 13 residues. CDR3 in amino acids: CASSETSTGELFF. DNA for the CDR3: TGTGCCAGCAGCGAGACATCAACCGGGGAGCTGTTTTTT.

V is TRBV18 and J is TRBJ1-4; the D gene is possibly TRBD1 (5 bases). Germline lookup yields CDR1 KGHSH and CDR2 LQKENI. Between the trimmed V and J ends, which lost 2 bases and 8 bases, there was a span of 9 bases. The CDR3 loop spans 13 amino acids. CDR3 nucleotides: TGTGCCAGCTCACCAGGGGCGGGGGAAAAACTGTTTTTT. This encodes CASSPGAGEKLFF. The variable domain in full, with the rest retrieved from reference TRBV18 and TRBJ1-4, is NAGVMQNPRHLVRRRGQEARLRCSPMKGHSHVYWYRQLPEEGLKFMVYLQKENIIDESGMPKERFSAEFPKEGPSILRIQQVVRGDSAAYFCASSPGAGEKLFFGSGTQLSVL.

The CDR3 is CAWSTTGTGRDSPLHF. The CDR3 region has the DNA TGTGCCTGGAGTACCACCGGGACAGGGCGTGATTCACCCCTCCACTTT. The V gene is TRBV30, the J gene TRBJ1-6; TRBD1 matches at 9 bases. This CDR3 comprises 16 residues. Germline V CDR1 and CDR2: GTSNPN, SVGIG (reference sequence). The V and J ends lost 2 bases and 8 bases, in that order; junction bases with no gene match: 10.

The V and J genes are TRBV6-2 or TRBV6-3 and TRBJ2-7; 9 nucleotides align to TRBD2. Germline V gene sequence: CDR1 MNHEY, CDR2 SVGEGT. The CDR3 is made up of 14 amino acids. With 5 bases clipped from V and 2 bases from J, the junction kept 4 bases outside the gene matches. The CDR3 coding sequence is TGTGCCAGCAGTCCGGGACTAGCAACCTACGAGCAGTACTTC. Amino acids: CASSPGLATYEQYF.

The chain combines TRBV14 with TRBJ2-5; D gene ambiguous. Trimming stripped 6 bases from V and 0 bases from J, with 8 bases between. The CDR3 extends over 13 amino acids. CDR1 is SGHDN, CDR2 FVKESK, per germline. CDR3 nucleotide sequence: TGTGCCAGCAGATCAGTGTACCAAGAGACCCAGTACTTC. Its translation is CASRSVYQETQYF. Filled out from reference TRBV14 and TRBJ2-5, the complete variable domain reads EAGVTQFPSHSVIEKGQTVTLRCDPISGHDNLYWYRRVMGKEIKFLLHFVKESKQDESGMPNNRFLAERTGGTYSTLKVQPAELEDSGVYFCASRSVYQETQYFGPGTRLLVL.

V gene TRBV6-6 combines with J gene TRBJ2-3, with D perhaps TRBD1 (5 bases). This CDR3 is 13 amino acids long. The germline V gene encodes CDR1 MNHNY and CDR2 SVGAGI (reference sequence). Trimming took 8 bases from V and 6 from J, leaving 15 bases between them. The CDR3 sequence: CASDSESGDTQYF. The CDR3 DNA is TGTGCCAGCGACAGTGAGTCAGGGGATACGCAGTATTTT.

The chain has TRBV7-9 and TRBJ1-2; 8 nucleotides align to TRBD1. V shed 5 bases and J 6 bases; nucleotides not matched to a gene: 5. The germline gives CDR1 SEHNR, CDR2 FQNEAQ (reference sequence). The length of the CDR3 is 13 residues. In DNA, the CDR3 is TGTGCCAGCAGCGAATTACAGGGGGATGGCTACACCTTC. This gives the protein CASSELQGDGYTF.

This chain links TRBV7-2 with TRBJ2-7; 8 bases map to TRBD2. Germline CDR1 and CDR2: SGHTA and FQGNSA. The CDR3 is 15 residues long. V gave up 4 bases and J gave up 6 bases; unmatched junction bases: 11. The CDR3 is CASSSSGGPSREQYF. The CDR3 DNA reads TGTGCCAGCAGCTCGTCGGGGGGGCCTAGTCGCGAGCAGTACTTC.

This chain joins TRBV11-2 and TRBJ2-1, with 9 bases fitting TRBD1. V gave up 4 bases and J gave up 4 bases; unmatched junction bases: 8. Germline CDR1 reads SGHAT; CDR2 reads FQNNGV. The CDR3 spans 16 residues. The CDR3 nucleotides read TGTGCCAGCAGCTCCTACCGGGACAGGGCTTACAATGAGCAGTTCTTC. Its protein product is CASSSYRDRAYNEQFF.

The table lists this clone with a count of one. The gene calls are TRBV7-2 and TRBJ2-1; no reliable D call. Germline values: CDR1 SGHTA, CDR2 FQGNSA. V dropped 5 bases and J dropped 3 bases, with 8 bases sitting between them. The CDR3 covers 13 residues. The CDR3 region has the DNA TGTGCCAGCAGCAGCTTTTTCTACAATGAGCAGTTCTTC. Its protein is CASSSFFYNEQFF. Looking up the rest from reference TRBV7-2 and TRBJ2-1 gives the full variable domain: GAGVSQSPSNKVTEKGKDVELRCDPISGHTALYWYRQSLGQGLEFLIYFQGNSAPDKSGLPSDRFSAERTGGSVSTLTIQRTQQEDSAVYLCASSSFFYNEQFFGPGTRLTVL.

This clone was observed once. The chain recombines TRBV4-3 with TRBJ1-2; possible D gene TRBD1, 5 bases. Germline CDR1 is LGHNA and CDR2 is YSLEER. V was pared by 0 bases and J by 3 bases, with 17 bases between. The CDR3 runs to 17 residues. CDR3 DNA sequence: TGCGCCAGCAGCCAAGATATAGCTGGGCAGGGCGACTATGGCTACACCTTC. Residues: CASSQDIAGQGDYGYTF.

This clone was detected a few times. One end of the junction fails to match germline, which may point to a read error. The chain uses TRBV7-7 and TRBJ1-5; TRBD1 matches 8 bases. Germline CDR1 reads SSHAT; CDR2 reads FNYEAQ (reference sequence). The CDR3 totals 21 residues. CDR3 nucleotides: TGTGCTAGCAGCTTTCCTGATGCGCACAGGGGGAGGCCCCTTGGCAATCAGCCCCAGCATTTT. Its translation: CASSFPDAHRGRPLGNQPQHF.

The V call is TRBV7-3, the J call TRBJ2-7; D might be TRBD2 (6 bases). Germline values: CDR1 SGHTA, CDR2 FQGTGA. Trimming pared 5 bases from V and 1 base from J, leaving 12 bases between. The CDR3 runs 14 residues. The DNA for the CDR3 is TGTGCCAGCAGCCTTACTAGCAGTTCCTACGAGCAGTACTTC. As protein: CASSLTSSSYEQYF.

The rearrangement uses TRBV27 and TRBJ1-2, with D maybe TRBD1 (5 bases). CDR1 is MNHEY and CDR2 is SMNVEV in the germline V gene (reference sequence). V was shortened by 4 bases and J by 8 bases, with 11 bases between the two germline ends. The CDR3 length is 12 residues. This CDR3 reads CASSSGAGGYTF. The DNA of the CDR3 is TGTGCCAGCAGTTCCGGGGCGGGGGGCTACACCTTC.

This sequence joins TRBV11-2 and TRBJ2-3, with D maybe TRBD1 (6 bases). CDR3 length equals 15 residues. The germline CDR1 and CDR2 sequences are SGHAT and FQNNGV. Trimming shortened V by 4 bases and J by 3 bases, and 14 bases separated the two germline ends. The CDR3 here is CASSSGVRRTDTQYF. As DNA, the CDR3 is TGTGCCAGCAGCTCAGGGGTCAGGAGAACAGATACGCAGTATTTT.

The chain links TRBV3-1 (or the pseudogene TRBV3-2) to TRBJ2-1; tentative D call: TRBD2 (5 bases). The CDR3 loop spans 15 amino acids. From germline, CDR1 is LGHDT and CDR2 YNNKEL (reference sequence). Trimming stripped 2 bases from V and 0 bases from J, with 8 bases between. The CDR3 region is CASSQLGISYNEQFF. CDR3 DNA sequence: TGTGCCAGCAGCCAACTCGGGATCTCCTACAATGAGCAGTTCTTC.

This clone came up a few times. This chain connects TRBV6-6 to TRBJ2-2, with D unresolved. From germline, CDR1 is MNHNY and CDR2 SVGAGI (reference sequence). V lost 5 bases to trimming and J lost 0 bases, with 19 bases between them. The CDR3 is 18 residues long. The CDR3 spells CASSLTGSIYANTGELFF. CDR3 coding DNA: TGTGCCAGCAGTCTAACCGGGTCTATATACGCGAACACCGGGGAGCTGTTTTTT.

The chain couples TRBV28 to TRBJ1-5, with D possibly TRBD1 on 5 matching bases. This CDR3 is 15 amino acids long. V lost 3 bases, J lost 4 bases, and 13 bases lay in between. Germline loops: CDR1 MDHEN, CDR2 SYDVKM. CDR3 in DNA: TGTGCCAGCAGTTTTGGGACTCAATCTAATCAGCCCCAGCATTTT. It translates to CASSFGTQSNQPQHF.

This clone was counted only a few times. The chain uses TRBV27 and TRBJ1-2, with 9 bases identical to TRBD1. The CDR3 totals 18 residues. Germline V gives CDR1 MNHEY, CDR2 SMNVEV (reference sequence). J was trimmed by 2 bases and V by 3 bases; bases with no gene match: 13. The CDR3 sequence is CASSFSAGTGIGNYGYTF. The CDR3 DNA sequence: TGTGCCAGCAGTTTCTCGGCCGGGACAGGGATCGGCAACTATGGCTACACCTTC.

The chain couples TRBV5-5 to TRBJ1-5; 7 bases are a match to TRBD1. V lost 2 bases to trimming and J lost 3 bases; unmatched junction nucleotides: 5. The CDR3 length is 15 residues. CDR1 and CDR2 from the germline V gene are SGHKS and YYEKEE (reference sequence). In nucleotides, the CDR3 is TGTGCCAGCAGCTTAGGGACAGAGTTCAATCAGCCCCAGCATTTT. Encoded protein: CASSLGTEFNQPQHF.

V and J are TRBV9 and TRBJ2-1; 11 nucleotides line up with TRBD2. Germline V gene data show CDR1 as SGDLS and CDR2 as YYNGEE. The CDR3 totals 16 residues. With 0 bases clipped from V and 6 bases from J, the junction kept 5 bases outside the gene matches. Here the CDR3 reads CASSVATSGGFNEQFF. The CDR3, as DNA: TGTGCCAGCAGCGTAGCTACTAGCGGGGGCTTCAATGAGCAGTTCTTC.